The entry below gives a single TCR beta chain sequence along with its context. Its antigen is not identified. This specimen belongs to a study of cytomegalovirus exposure and HLA in healthy donors. Study results and caveats: From TCR beta sequences, most subjects' HLA-A and HLA-B alleles were reportedly predicted accurately. Donors were assumed by presence/absence analyses to have roughly uniform sequencing depth. Only CMV serostatus was available as immune exposure information. Being productive about 90% or about 30% of the time was typical of most TCR beta V segments in an earlier analysis.

Germline lookup yields CDR1 SEHNR and CDR2 FQNEAQ (reference sequence). The V end lost 5 bases, the J end lost 4 bases, and 11 bases lay between the germline ends. The CDR3 runs 13 residues. The PCR ran on 60 Vbeta and 13 Jbeta primers. Sequencing used immunoSEQ multiplex PCR; TCRdb keeps in-frame clones, though not all of them. There are around 170,000 clones in the sample; 70% to 85% occur only once, and 1.4% lies in the top ten. The origin of this receptor is a man younger than 30 in good health and CMV-seronegative. V usage is TRBV7-9 and J usage is TRBJ1-2; no clear D. The source material was PBMCs. CDR3 sequence reads: CASSPDTVYGYTF. DNA of the CDR3: TGTGCCAGCAGCCCCGACACGGTCTATGGCTACACCTTC.